The rows below give T cell receptor beta chains drawn from one sample of a study of OX40 agonist ivuxolimab in advanced cancers. Sequenced by immunoSEQ multiplex PCR; TCRdb stores in-frame clones only, minus some. The sample holds 77,000 or so clones, around 83% seen once. The material sequenced was CD4+ or CD8+ T cells sorted from blood, taken in a trial of the OX40 agonist ivuxolimab. The receptors shown here come from an adult with an advanced solid tumor such as melanoma, head and neck, liver or kidney cancer. Each CDR3 is given with its conserved first and last residue. The order of the fields is D gene, V gene, clone size, J gene, CDR3 DNA, CDR3 protein. The D gene is left open where the match is weak. Size tells how often a clone was seen (once, few, many) or the class of an expanded clone, and some rows leave it out.

.	TRBV6-4	.	TRBJ1-5	TGTGCCAGCAGTGAAGAGAGCAATCAGCCCCAGCATTTT	CASSEESNQPQHF
.	TRBV2	few	TRBJ1-5	TGTGCCAGCAGTGAGGACCTGAATCAGCCCCAGCATTTT	CASSEDLNQPQHF
.	TRBV5-6	.	TRBJ1-6	TGTGCCAGCACCGTCCGGTCCGGGGGCGGGAATTCACCCCTCCACTTT	CASTVRSGGGNSPLHF
.	TRBV7-2	.	TRBJ2-7	TGTGCCAGCAGCTTAAGACGGAACTACGAGCAGTACTTC	CASSLRRNYEQYF
TRBD1	TRBV5-6	.	TRBJ2-5	TGTGCCAGCAGCTTGGACCTAGTCCCGGGACAGGCCGTGAGGGAGACCCAGTACTTC	CASSLDLVPGQAVRETQYF
TRBD2	TRBV4-1	few	TRBJ2-2	TGCGCCAGCAGCCAAGAGCGGACTAGCGGGATAGGTACCGGGGAGCTGTTTTTT	CASSQERTSGIGTGELFF
.	TRBV29-1	once	TRBJ2-1	TGCAGCGTCTTCCACGGGAAGGCCGATGAGCAGTTCTTC	CSVFHGKADEQFF
TRBD2	TRBV7-3	.	TRBJ2-3	TGTGCCAGCAGCGGAGCGGGGGGGCCCACAGATACGCAGTATTTT	CASSGAGGPTDTQYF
.	TRBV5-4	.	TRBJ1-2	TGTGCCAGCAGCTTGAGCTCACAGGGACGTCGCTACACCTTC	CASSLSSQGRRYTF
TRBD1	TRBV2	.	TRBJ2-2	TGTGCCAGCAGATACACACGGGACAGGTTCAAGGCCGGGGAGCTGTTTTTT	CASRYTRDRFKAGELFF
.	TRBV15	.	TRBJ1-5	TGTGCCACCAGCAGAGACTGGGATAGCAATCAGCCCCAGCATTTT	CATSRDWDSNQPQHF
.	TRBV14	.	TRBJ1-4	TGTGCCAGCAGCCATCGGGACATAAAGAAAGAAAAACTGTTTTTT	CASSHRDIKKEKLFF
TRBD1	TRBV5-1	.	TRBJ2-1	TGCGCCAGCAGCTTGGCACTGCGGGGGACAGGGGGCAATGAGCAGTTCTTC	CASSLALRGTGGNEQFF
.	TRBV10-3	once	TRBJ2-2	TGTGCCATCAGACCCCGGGACACCCCCGCCGGGGAGCTGTTTTTT	CAIRPRDTPAGELFF
TRBD1	TRBV4-1	once	TRBJ2-2	TGCGCCAGCAGCCGCGAGGGGGCAAACACCGGGGAGCTGTTTTTT	CASSREGANTGELFF
.	TRBV19	.	TRBJ2-2	TGTGCCAGTGATCAGGGACCCACCGGGGAGCTGTTTTTT	CASDQGPTGELFF
TRBD1	TRBV28	once	TRBJ1-2	TGTGCCAGCGGGATCTGGGGACAGGGGAACTATGGCTACACCTTC	CASGIWGQGNYGYTF
.	TRBV7-6	.	TRBJ1-3	TGTGCCAGCAGCTTAGTAACAGCTGGAAACACCATATATTTT	CASSLVTAGNTIYF
TRBD1	TRBV5-1	.	TRBJ1-2	TGCGCCAGCAGCTTGAGGGGACAGGGGGTAGTACATGGCTACACCTTC	CASSLRGQGVVHGYTF
.	TRBV5-6	.	TRBJ1-2	TGTGCCAGCAGCTTGGACCTATCTGCGGGCTATGGCTACACCTTC	CASSLDLSAGYGYTF
.	TRBV9	.	TRBJ2-1	TGTGCCAGCAGCGTGGGTGGTGTCAATGAGCAGTTCTTC	CASSVGGVNEQFF
TRBD2	TRBV28	.	TRBJ2-2	TGTGCCAGCAGTTTTGACAGCGGGATAGGCACCGGGGAGCTGTTTTTT	CASSFDSGIGTGELFF
.	TRBV21-1	.	TRBJ2-3	TGTGCCAGCAGCAAACCCCTCCCTCCAGCGGACCTAGGAGATACGCAGTATTTT	CASSKPLPPADLGDTQYF
.	TRBV6-6	.	TRBJ1-2	TGTGCCGCAGCACGAACCTATGGCTACACCTTC	CAAARTYGYTF
.	TRBV29-1	.	TRBJ2-5	TGCAGCGTTCACCAGATAGAGACCCAGTACTTC	CSVHQIETQYF
TRBD2	TRBV4-1	.	TRBJ2-1	TGCGCCAGCAGCGTAGCCGAAATGGGACTAGCGGGAGGTCTAAGGAGGAATGAGCAGTTCTTC	CASSVAEMGLAGGLRRNEQFF
.	TRBV5-8	.	TRBJ1-5	TGTGCCAGCAGCTTGATCGACGTTGAGGGGCGCATTCAGCCCCAGCATTTT	CASSLIDVEGRIQPQHF
.	TRBV9	.	TRBJ2-2	TGTGCCACCAGCGCCTGGAACACCGGGGAGCTGTTTTTT	CATSAWNTGELFF
TRBD2	TRBV28	.	TRBJ2-5	TGTGCCAGCAGTTCCTTAGCGGGGGGGCAAGAGACCCAGTACTTC	CASSSLAGGQETQYF
.	TRBV2	.	TRBJ2-7	TGTGCCACCACCAGGCAGGGATCCCCCTACGAGCAGTACTTC	CATTRQGSPYEQYF
.	TRBV7-2	.	TRBJ1-2	TGTGCCAGCAGCTCTTTGACAGGATTCTATGGCTACACCTTC	CASSSLTGFYGYTF
.	TRBV11-2	.	TRBJ1-4	TGTGCCAGCAGCTTAGTTGCAACTAATGAAAAACTGTTTTTT	CASSLVATNEKLFF
TRBD2	TRBV19	.	TRBJ2-3	TGTGCCAGTAGTATCCCAGCGGGGGGGACTAGCACAGATACGCAGTATTTT	CASSIPAGGTSTDTQYF
.	TRBV11-3	.	TRBJ2-1	TGTGCCAGCAGCTTAGTGTCGCACAATGAGCAGTTCTTC	CASSLVSHNEQFF
TRBD1	TRBV6-1	.	TRBJ2-7	TGTGCCAGCAGTGAACGGAGACAGGGGGCCCTAAGGTACGAGCAGTACTTC	CASSERRQGALRYEQYF
.	TRBV18	.	TRBJ2-1	TGTGCCAGCTCACCTTTCCATCCCCTCTCAAGCTCCTACAATGAGCAGTTCTTC	CASSPFHPLSSSYNEQFF
.	TRBV4-1	.	TRBJ2-3	TGCGCCAGCAGCCAAGAGGTGAATAGGCAGTATTTT	CASSQEVNRQYF
.	TRBV5-1	once	TRBJ2-2	TGCGCCAGCAGCTTGTTTCCAGACACCGGGGAGCTGTTTTTT	CASSLFPDTGELFF
.	TRBV5-1	.	TRBJ1-3	TGCGCCAGCAGCCCGGAGAGCTCTGGAAACACCATATATTTT	CASSPESSGNTIYF
.	TRBV7-3	once	TRBJ1-1	TGTGCCAGCAGCTTAATAGGCTACACTGAAGCTTTCTTT	CASSLIGYTEAFF
TRBD2	TRBV7-9	.	TRBJ2-7	TGTGCCAGCAGCTTAAGGGGAGTGGCTAGCGGTAACGAGCAGTACTTC	CASSLRGVASGNEQYF